Given below is one T cell receptor (beta chain) in context. The sample belongs to a study of blood T cell repertoires in COVID-19. Method: immunoSEQ multiplex PCR; TCRdb's copy keeps in-frame clones and lacks some. This table has fewer than 250,000 clones, 80% to 85% appearing once. Symptom resolution, clearance, or two negative PCRs marked donors in Cohort 3 as recovered. The clonotype comes from a woman in her thirties or forties who had recovered from COVID-19. The sequenced sample was PBMCs or T cells enriched from blood (not recorded which).

CDR3 coding DNA: TGTGCCAGCAGCGACAGGGTTTGGACCGGGGAGCTGTTTTTT. Translation: CASSDRVWTGELFF. The V call is TRBV9, the J call TRBJ2-2; perhaps TRBD1 as D (6 bases). Per the germline V gene, CDR1 is SGDLS and CDR2 is YYNGEE. V gave up 3 bases and J gave up 5 bases, with 11 bases separating them. The CDR3 totals 14 residues. The variable domain in full, completed from reference TRBV9 and TRBJ2-2, reads DSGVTQTPKHLITATGQRVTLRCSPRSGDLSVYWYQQSLDQGLQFLIQYYNGEERAKGNILERFSAQQFPDLHSELNLSSLELGDSALYFCASSDRVWTGELFFGEGSRLTVL.